The rows below give T cell receptor beta chains drawn from one sample of a study of T cell responses to AZD1222 COVID-19 vaccine. Profiling relied on immunoSEQ multiplex PCR, and the TCRdb table lists in-frame clones only, not all of them. This sample has more than 80,000 clones, with 85% to 95% found just once. Sequencing was performed on peripheral blood, taken 28 days after the second AZD1222 dose. Receptor source: an adult who received the AZD1222 COVID-19 vaccine. CDR3s include the opening cysteine and the closing phenylalanine or tryptophan. The order of the fields is clone size, V gene, D gene, J gene, CDR3 DNA, CDR3 protein. A D gene is named only where the DNA matches it firmly. The size entry is marked missing in some rows and otherwise reads once, few, many or a size class.

clone_size: -
v_call: TRBV6-6
d_call: -
j_call: TRBJ1-4
cdr3_nt: TGTGCCAGCAGTTATCTTTCGGCAGGGAGTAATGAAAAACTGTTTTTT
cdr3_aa: CASSYLSAGSNEKLFF

clone_size: -
v_call: TRBV28
d_call: -
j_call: TRBJ1-1
cdr3_nt: TGTGCCAGCAGTCTCTCGCGAGGGATGACTGAAGCTTTCTTT
cdr3_aa: CASSLSRGMTEAFF

clone_size: -
v_call: TRBV28
d_call: TRBD2
j_call: TRBJ2-3
cdr3_nt: TGTGCCAGCAGCCTTAGCGGGTCGGGTAGCACAGATACGCAGTATTTT
cdr3_aa: CASSLSGSGSTDTQYF

clone_size: -
v_call: TRBV7-2
d_call: TRBD1
j_call: TRBJ1-2
cdr3_nt: TGTGCCAGCAGCTTAGCGGGGACAGGAGGGCATGGCTACACCTTC
cdr3_aa: CASSLAGTGGHGYTF

clone_size: -
v_call: TRBV7-9
d_call: -
j_call: TRBJ1-1
cdr3_nt: TGTGCCAGCAGCTTACGGATGAGCACTGAAGCTTTCTTT
cdr3_aa: CASSLRMSTEAFF

clone_size: -
v_call: TRBV5-1
d_call: TRBD1
j_call: TRBJ2-1
cdr3_nt: TGCGCCACCGCAGGGGGGACAGGGACCTACAATGAGCAGTTCTTC
cdr3_aa: CATAGGTGTYNEQFF

clone_size: -
v_call: TRBV6-5
d_call: -
j_call: TRBJ1-5
cdr3_nt: TGTGCCAGCAGTTACTCGAACCGGGGTTATCCCCAGCATTTT
cdr3_aa: CASSYSNRGYPQHF

clone_size: -
v_call: TRBV5-8
d_call: TRBD1
j_call: TRBJ1-5
cdr3_nt: TGTGCCAGCAGCTTGGATCGGGACAGGTACAATCAGCCCCAGCATTTT
cdr3_aa: CASSLDRDRYNQPQHF

clone_size: -
v_call: TRBV10-2
d_call: -
j_call: TRBJ2-1
cdr3_nt: TGCGCCAGCAGTGAGCTAAGGACCTCTGTCAATGAGCAGTTCTTC
cdr3_aa: CASSELRTSVNEQFF

clone_size: -
v_call: TRBV28
d_call: -
j_call: TRBJ1-2
cdr3_nt: TGTGCCAGCAGTTTAGAGGGGTATGACTATGGCTACACCTTC
cdr3_aa: CASSLEGYDYGYTF

clone_size: -
v_call: TRBV3-1/TRBV3-2
d_call: TRBD1
j_call: TRBJ2-5
cdr3_nt: TGTGCCAGCAGCGGGACAGGTTCTGCCGCGAGACAAGAGACCCAGTACTTC
cdr3_aa: CASSGTGSAARQETQYF

clone_size: -
v_call: TRBV6-1
d_call: -
j_call: TRBJ1-5
cdr3_nt: TGTGCCAGCAGTCGGGGGCAGATTAATCAGCCCCAGCATTTT
cdr3_aa: CASSRGQINQPQHF

clone_size: -
v_call: TRBV9
d_call: -
j_call: TRBJ1-3
cdr3_nt: TGTGCCAGCAGCGAGACGGATTTCTCTGGAAACACCATATATTTT
cdr3_aa: CASSETDFSGNTIYF

clone_size: -
v_call: TRBV10-2
d_call: -
j_call: TRBJ2-3
cdr3_nt: TGCGCCAGCAGTAGGACAGTCCTCACAGATACGCAGTATTTT
cdr3_aa: CASSRTVLTDTQYF

clone_size: -
v_call: TRBV7-2
d_call: TRBD2
j_call: TRBJ2-7
cdr3_nt: TGTGCCGAGAATAGCGGGAGCCCCAACGAGCAGTACTTC
cdr3_aa: CAENSGSPNEQYF

clone_size: -
v_call: TRBV27
d_call: -
j_call: TRBJ1-2
cdr3_nt: TGTGCCAGCGGGAGCATCATGGCCTATGGCTACACCTTC
cdr3_aa: CASGSIMAYGYTF

clone_size: once
v_call: TRBV12-5
d_call: -
j_call: TRBJ2-4
cdr3_nt: TGTGCTAGTGGTTTGGTACTTACCCTCCCAGGGGGGGAAAACATTCAGTACTTC
cdr3_aa: CASGLVLTLPGGENIQYF

clone_size: -
v_call: TRBV28
d_call: -
j_call: TRBJ2-1
cdr3_nt: TGTGCCAGTTGGGAGCACTACAATGAGCAGTTCTTC
cdr3_aa: CASWEHYNEQFF